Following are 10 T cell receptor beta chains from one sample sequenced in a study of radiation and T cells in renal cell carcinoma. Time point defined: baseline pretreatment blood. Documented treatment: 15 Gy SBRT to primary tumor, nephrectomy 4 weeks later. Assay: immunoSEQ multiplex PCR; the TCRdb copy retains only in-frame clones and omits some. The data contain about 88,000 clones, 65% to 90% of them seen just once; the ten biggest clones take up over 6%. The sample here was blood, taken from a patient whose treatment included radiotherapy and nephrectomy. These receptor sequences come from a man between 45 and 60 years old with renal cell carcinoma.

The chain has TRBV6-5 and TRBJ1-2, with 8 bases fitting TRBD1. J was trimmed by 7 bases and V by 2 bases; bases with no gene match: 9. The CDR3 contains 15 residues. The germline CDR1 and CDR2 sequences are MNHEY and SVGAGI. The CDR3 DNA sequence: TGTGCCAGCAGTTACCATTCCTCACAGGGGGGTGGCTACACCTTC. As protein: CASSYHSSQGGGYTF.

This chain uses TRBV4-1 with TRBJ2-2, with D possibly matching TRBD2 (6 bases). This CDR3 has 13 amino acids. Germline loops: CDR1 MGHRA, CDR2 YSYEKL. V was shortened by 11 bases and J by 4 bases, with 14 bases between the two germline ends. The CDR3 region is CAAERASTGELFF. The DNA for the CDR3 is TGCGCCGCCGAGCGGGCGAGCACCGGGGAGCTGTTTTTT.

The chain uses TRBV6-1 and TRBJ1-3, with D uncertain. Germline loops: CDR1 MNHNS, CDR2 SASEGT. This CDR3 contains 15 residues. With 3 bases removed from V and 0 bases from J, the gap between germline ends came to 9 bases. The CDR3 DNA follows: TGTGCCAGCAGTGATGGCGGCGGCTCTGGAAACACCATATATTTT. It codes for CASSDGGGSGNTIYF.

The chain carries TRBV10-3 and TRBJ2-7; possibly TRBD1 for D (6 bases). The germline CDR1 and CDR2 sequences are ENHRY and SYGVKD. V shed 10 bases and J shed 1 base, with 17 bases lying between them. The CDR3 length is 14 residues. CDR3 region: CASRGQWESYEQYF. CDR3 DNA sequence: TGTGCCAGCCGCGGACAGTGGGAGTCCTACGAGCAGTACTTC.

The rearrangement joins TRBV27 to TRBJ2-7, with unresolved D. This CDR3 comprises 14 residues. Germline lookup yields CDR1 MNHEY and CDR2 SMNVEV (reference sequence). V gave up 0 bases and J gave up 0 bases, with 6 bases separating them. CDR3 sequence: CASSLSPLSYEQYF. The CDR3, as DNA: TGTGCCAGCAGTTTATCCCCCCTCTCCTACGAGCAGTACTTC.

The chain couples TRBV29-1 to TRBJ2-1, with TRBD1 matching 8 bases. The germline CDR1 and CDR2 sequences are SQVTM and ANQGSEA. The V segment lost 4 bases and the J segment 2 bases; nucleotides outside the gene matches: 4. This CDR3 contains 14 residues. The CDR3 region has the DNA TGCAGCGTTGTGGACAGGGTGACCTACAATGAGCAGTTCTTC. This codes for CSVVDRVTYNEQFF.

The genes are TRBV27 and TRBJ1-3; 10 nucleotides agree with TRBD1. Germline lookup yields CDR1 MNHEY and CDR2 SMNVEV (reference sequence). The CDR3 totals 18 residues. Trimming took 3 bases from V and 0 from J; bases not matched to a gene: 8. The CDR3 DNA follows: TGTGCCAGCAGTTTGTCGGGACAGGGGATTTTCTCTGGAAACACCATATATTTT. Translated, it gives CASSLSGQGIFSGNTIYF.

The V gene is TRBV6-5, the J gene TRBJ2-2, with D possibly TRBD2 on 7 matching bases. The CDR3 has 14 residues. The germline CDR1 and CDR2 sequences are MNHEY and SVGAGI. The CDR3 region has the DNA TGTGGCGTAAGGGGGGGATCGAACACCGGGGAGCTGTTTTTT. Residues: CGVRGGSNTGELFF.

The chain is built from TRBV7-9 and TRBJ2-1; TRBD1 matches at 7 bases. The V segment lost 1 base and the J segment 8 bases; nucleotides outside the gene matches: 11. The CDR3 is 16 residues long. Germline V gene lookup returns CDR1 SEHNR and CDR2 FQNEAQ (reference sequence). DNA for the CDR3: TGTGCCAGCAGCTTAGATTTAGGGGGCGGTGGCTATGAGCAGTTCTTC. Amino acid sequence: CASSLDLGGGGYEQFF.

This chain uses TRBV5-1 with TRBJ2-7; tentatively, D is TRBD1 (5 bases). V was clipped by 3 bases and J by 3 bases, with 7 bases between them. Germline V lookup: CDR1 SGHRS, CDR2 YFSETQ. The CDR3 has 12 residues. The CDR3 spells CASSSDSYEQYF. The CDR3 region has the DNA TGCGCCAGCAGCTCAGACAGCTACGAGCAGTACTTC.